The 24 T cell receptor beta chains below come from one sample, sequenced in a study of monozygotic twins with inflammatory bowel disease. TCRdb re-called the 5' RACE reads, yielding one record per CDR3 amino acid sequence without DNA. The ten most abundant clones cover 2% to 3% of a sample with around 150,000 distinct CDR3 sequences. Sequencing used blood. These receptors all stem from a human donor with ulcerative colitis or Crohn's disease, or a healthy co-twin of an affected twin (not recorded which).

The chain employs TRBV2 and TRBJ1-5. CDR3 length: 14 residues. Germline V gives CDR1 SNHLY, CDR2 FYNNEI. The chain's CDR3 is CASSEYQEGQPQHF. Looking up the rest from reference TRBV2 and TRBJ1-5 gives the full variable domain: EPEVTQTPSHQVTQMGQEVILRCVPISNHLYFYWYRQILGQKVEFLVSFYNNEISEKSEIFDDQFSVERPDGSNFTLKIRSTKLEDSAMYFCASSEYQEGQPQHFGDGTRLSIL.

J is TRBJ2-5 and V is TRBV5-5. Germline V gives CDR1 SGHKS, CDR2 YYEKEE (reference sequence). The length of the CDR3 is 14 residues. CDR3 region: CASSLIQTQETQYF. The full variable domain, completed using reference TRBV5-5 and TRBJ2-5, is DAGVTQSPTHLIKTRGQQVTLRCSPISGHKSVSWYQQVLGQGPQFIFQYYEKEERGRGNFPDRFSARQFPNYSSELNVNALLLGDSALYLCASSLIQTQETQYFGPGTRLLVL.

The chain employs TRBV7-3 and TRBJ2-3. The CDR3 contains 14 residues. Per the germline V gene, CDR1 is SGHTA and CDR2 is FQGTGA. CDR3 sequence: CASSLSPTLDTQYF.

The rearrangement uses TRBV27 and TRBJ1-1; TCRdb's D call of TRBD1 is untestable without DNA. The CDR3 has 15 amino acids. The germline gives CDR1 MNHEY, CDR2 SMNVEV (reference sequence). The CDR3 loop is CASRRDRVGVTEAFF.

The chain is built from TRBV5-1 and TRBJ2-3. The CDR3 consists of 14 residues. Germline CDR1 reads SGHRS; CDR2 reads YFSETQ. CDR3 loop: CASSRNQDTDTQYF.

The rearrangement links TRBV28 to TRBJ2-7; the D call of TRBD1 rests on TCRdb alone, since no DNA is present to check it. This CDR3 comprises 16 residues. Germline CDR1 reads MDHEN; CDR2 reads SYDVKM. The CDR3 reads CASSPTPGFHTREQYF. Based on the CDR3 plus reference TRBV28 and TRBJ2-7, the full variable domain is DVKVTQSSRYLVKRTGEKVFLECVQDMDHENMFWYRQDPGLGLRLIYFSYDVKMKEKGDIPEGYSVSREKKERFSLILESASTNQTSMYLCASSPTPGFHTREQYFGPGTRLTVT.

This rearrangement joins TRBV12-3 or TRBV12-4 to TRBJ1-1. The CDR3 runs 13 residues. The CDR3 is CASSLRRNTEAFF.

This sequence joins TRBV2 and TRBJ2-5; TCRdb's D gene call, TRBD1, goes unchecked for lack of DNA. The germline V gene encodes CDR1 SNHLY and CDR2 FYNNEI. The CDR3 is 15 amino acids. CDR3 protein: CASSERGGLVETQYF.

The chain has TRBV4-1 and TRBJ1-4. In germline, CDR1 is MGHRA, CDR2 YSYEKL. This CDR3 has 15 residues. The CDR3: CASSHRAGYNEKLFF.

The chain combines TRBV12-3 or TRBV12-4 with TRBJ2-6; TCRdb designates TRBD1, a call that cannot be tested without DNA. This CDR3 contains 18 residues. The CDR3 protein is CASRPGRRGLSGANVLTF.

The chain employs TRBV20-1 and TRBJ2-7; TCRdb's D gene call, TRBD2, goes unchecked for lack of DNA. CDR3 size: 14 residues. The germline V gene encodes CDR1 DFQATT and CDR2 SNEGSKA (reference sequence). CDR3 loop: CSSRLAGGNYEQYF.

CDR3 loop: CASSQEVEGFGEKLFF. This chain links TRBV4-1 with TRBJ1-4. CDR3 length equals 16 residues. Germline assignment: CDR1 MGHRA and CDR2 YSYEKL.

The genes are TRBV28 and TRBJ1-4; no DNA is available, so the TRBD1 call from TCRdb remains unchecked. Germline CDR1 MDHEN, CDR2 SYDVKM. The CDR3 runs 14 residues. CDR3 residues: CASSITGGREKLFF.

CDR3 sequence: CASSPGAGTGELFF. This chain joins TRBV5-1 and TRBJ2-2; TCRdb designates TRBD1, a call that cannot be tested without DNA. This CDR3 contains 14 residues. Per germline, CDR1 SGHRS and CDR2 YFSETQ.

The V gene is TRBV20-1, the J gene TRBJ2-2. This CDR3 contains 13 residues. Germline CDR1 DFQATT, CDR2 SNEGSKA (reference sequence). This CDR3 reads CSARPVNTGELFF.

The chain recombines TRBV3-1 with TRBJ2-1. The CDR3 is made up of 15 amino acids. Per germline, CDR1 LGHDT and CDR2 YNNKEL (reference sequence). This CDR3 is CASSQENRGSYEQFF.

The chain couples TRBV6-5 to TRBJ1-6; absent DNA, TCRdb's TRBD1 call cannot be checked. The CDR3 runs to 16 residues. Germline V gene lookup returns CDR1 MNHEY and CDR2 SVGAGI. This CDR3 is CASSYGPTGGNSPLHF.

CDR3 protein: CASTRAQGAKSFF. The chain employs TRBV12-3 or TRBV12-4 and TRBJ1-1; the TCRdb call, TRBD1, lacks DNA for checking. CDR3 length: 13 amino acids.

The rearrangement links TRBV30 to TRBJ1-3. The CDR3 runs to 13 residues. Germline V gene data show CDR1 as GTSNPN and CDR2 as SVGIG (reference sequence). The chain's CDR3 is CALGRSSGNTIYF.

J is TRBJ2-7 and V is TRBV20-1; no DNA is available, so the TRBD2 call from TCRdb remains unchecked. Germline V gene data show CDR1 as DFQATT and CDR2 as SNEGSKA (reference sequence). This CDR3 comprises 11 residues. CDR3 protein: CSARVVGGLYF.

J is TRBJ1-4 and V is TRBV3-1; with no DNA, the TCRdb D assignment of TRBD1 cannot be verified. Per germline, CDR1 LGHDT and CDR2 YNNKEL (reference sequence). The CDR3 has 17 residues. The CDR3 here is CASSRRDGGSTNEKLFF.

The chain couples TRBV15 to TRBJ2-1. The CDR3 contains 15 residues. Germline lookup yields CDR1 LNHNV and CDR2 YYDKDF (reference sequence). The CDR3 sequence: CATSRDGGSYNEQFF. Together with reference TRBV15 and TRBJ2-1, the CDR3 gives the full variable domain: DAMVIQNPRYQVTQFGKPVTLSCSQTLNHNVMYWYQQKSSQAPKLLFHYYDKDFNNEADTPDNFQSRRPNTSFCFLDIRSPGLGDTAMYLCATSRDGGSYNEQFFGPGTRLTVL.

The genes are TRBV4-1 and TRBJ2-3. The germline V gene has CDR1 MGHRA and CDR2 YSYEKL. The CDR3 extends over 15 amino acids. CDR3 sequence reads: CASSKDFPSTDTQYF.

The chain carries TRBV5-1 and TRBJ2-5. Germline V CDR1 and CDR2: SGHRS, YFSETQ. The CDR3 is 14 residues long. The CDR3 is CASSLVSLQETQYF.